The clone carrying this T cell receptor (beta chain) was counted many times. The antigen is not known. This sample is part of a study of blood T cells in healthy people across ages. General observations from the study: Naive T cell percentage and TCR beta diversity correlated strongly.

It was with a sample-barcoded 5' primer and a J-beta primer mix that a second PCR of about 7 to 12 cycles was run. TCRdb itself ran the 5' RACE reads through MiXCR, one entry per CDR3 protein. The sample has some 1 million distinct CDR3 sequences, around 45% seen once; the top ten hold approximately 17%. With 11 bases clipped from V and 5 bases from J, the junction kept 3 bases outside the gene matches. The length of the CDR3 is 11 residues. The gene calls are TRBV12-3 or TRBV12-4 and TRBJ2-5; TRBD1 agrees at 9 bases. The sample was blood. The TCR sequence derives from a woman aged 55-69 years in good health. This CDR3 is CAGTGWETQYF. The DNA of the CDR3 is TGTGCCGGGACAGGGTGGGAGACCCAGTACTTC.